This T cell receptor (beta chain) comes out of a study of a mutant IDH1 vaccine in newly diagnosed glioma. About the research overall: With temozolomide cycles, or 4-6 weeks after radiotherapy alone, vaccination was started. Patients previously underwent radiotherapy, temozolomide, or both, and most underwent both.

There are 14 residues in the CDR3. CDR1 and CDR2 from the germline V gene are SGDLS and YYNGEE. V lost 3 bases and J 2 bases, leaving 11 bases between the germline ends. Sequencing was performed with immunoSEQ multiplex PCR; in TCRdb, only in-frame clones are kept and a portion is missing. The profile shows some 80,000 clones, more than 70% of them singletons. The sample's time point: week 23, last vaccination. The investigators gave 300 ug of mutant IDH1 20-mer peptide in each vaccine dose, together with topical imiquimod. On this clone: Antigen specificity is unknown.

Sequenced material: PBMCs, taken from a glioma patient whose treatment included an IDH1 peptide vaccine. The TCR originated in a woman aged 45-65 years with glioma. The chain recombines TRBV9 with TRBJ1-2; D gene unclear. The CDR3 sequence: CASSAPGRNYGYTF. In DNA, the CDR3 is TGTGCCAGCAGCGCTCCTGGACGGAACTATGGCTACACCTTC. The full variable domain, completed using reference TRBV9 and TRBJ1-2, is DSGVTQTPKHLITATGQRVTLRCSPRSGDLSVYWYQQSLDQGLQFLIQYYNGEERAKGNILERFSAQQFPDLHSELNLSSLELGDSALYFCASSAPGRNYGYTFGSGTRLTVV.